This T cell receptor beta chain comes out of a study of blood T cell repertoires in COVID-19. In the original workflow: Amplification with reference gene primers provided the estimates of nucleated cell counts. The protocol was immunoSEQ multiplex PCR, while the TCRdb copy is restricted to in-frame clones and leaves out a portion. The DNA gave D and trimming, while V, J and clone size come from that table. This table has around 82,000 clones, approximately 85% appearing once. CDR3 length: 19 amino acids. Per the germline V gene, CDR1 is LGHNA and CDR2 is YNFKEQ. V gave up 2 bases and J gave up 2 bases; unmatched junction bases: 9.

The receptor was isolated from a middle-aged man with COVID-19, enrolled during active disease. This chain connects TRBV4-2 to TRBJ2-2; 12 nucleotides match TRBD2. The sequencing input was peripheral blood. CDR3 coding DNA: TGTGCCAGCAGCCAAAAGATACGGACTAGCGGGAAAAACACCGGGGAGCTGTTTTTT. Encoded protein: CASSQKIRTSGKNTGELFF.